The clone carrying this TCR beta chain turned up a few times. The record originates from a study of T cells in Graves' hyperthyroidism and ophthalmopathy. Calling Graves' hyperthyroidism stable meant ophthalmopathy did not progress within 18 months. TCR beta CDR3 region amplification was performed from RNA transcripts. With the HTBI primer set, the TCR CDR3 went through a first round of RT-PCR. In TCRdb, the multiplex PCR reads were re-called with MiXCR into one record per CDR3 protein. The data show 300,000 or so distinct CDR3 sequences, 20% to 25% seen once. Germline CDR1 DFQATT, CDR2 SNEGSKA (reference sequence). V lost 4 bases and J 5 bases, leaving 14 bases between the germline ends. This CDR3 spans 13 amino acids.

This receptor was obtained from a woman aged 45 to 65 with Graves' hyperthyroidism. The specimen was blood. The chain carries TRBV20-1 and TRBJ1-1, with D perhaps TRBD1 (5 bases). In DNA, the CDR3 is TGCAGTGCTATAGGCGGGGGGGGGACTGAAGCTTTCTTT. Residues: CSAIGGGGTEAFF.